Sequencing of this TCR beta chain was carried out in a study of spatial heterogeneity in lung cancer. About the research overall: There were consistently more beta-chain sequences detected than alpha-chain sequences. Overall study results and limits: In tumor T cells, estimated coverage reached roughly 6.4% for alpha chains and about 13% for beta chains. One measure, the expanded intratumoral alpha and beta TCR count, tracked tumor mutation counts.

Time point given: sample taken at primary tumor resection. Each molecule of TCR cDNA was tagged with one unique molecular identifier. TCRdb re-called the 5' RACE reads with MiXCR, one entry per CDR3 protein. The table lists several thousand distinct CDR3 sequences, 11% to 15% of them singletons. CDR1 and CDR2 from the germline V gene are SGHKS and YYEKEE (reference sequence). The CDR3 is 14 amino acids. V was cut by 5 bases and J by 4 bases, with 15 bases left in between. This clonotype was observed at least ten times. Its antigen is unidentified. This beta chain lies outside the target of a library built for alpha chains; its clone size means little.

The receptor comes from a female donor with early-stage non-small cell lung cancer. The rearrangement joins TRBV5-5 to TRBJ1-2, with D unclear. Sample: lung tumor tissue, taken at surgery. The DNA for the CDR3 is TGTGCCAGCAGGCGACGGGCAGAGGGCTATGGCTACACCTTC. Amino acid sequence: CASRRRAEGYGYTF.